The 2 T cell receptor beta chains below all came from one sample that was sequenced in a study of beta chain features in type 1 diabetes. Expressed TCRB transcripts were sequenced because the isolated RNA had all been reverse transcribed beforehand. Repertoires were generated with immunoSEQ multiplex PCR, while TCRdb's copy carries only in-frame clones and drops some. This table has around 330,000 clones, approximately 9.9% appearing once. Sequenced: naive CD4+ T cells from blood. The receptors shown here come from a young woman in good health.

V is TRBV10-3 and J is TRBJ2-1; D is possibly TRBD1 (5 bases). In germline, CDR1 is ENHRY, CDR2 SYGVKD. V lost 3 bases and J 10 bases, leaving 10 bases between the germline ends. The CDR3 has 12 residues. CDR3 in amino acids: CAISDGAGEQFF. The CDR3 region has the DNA TGTGCCATCAGTGATGGGGCCGGGGAGCAGTTCTTC.

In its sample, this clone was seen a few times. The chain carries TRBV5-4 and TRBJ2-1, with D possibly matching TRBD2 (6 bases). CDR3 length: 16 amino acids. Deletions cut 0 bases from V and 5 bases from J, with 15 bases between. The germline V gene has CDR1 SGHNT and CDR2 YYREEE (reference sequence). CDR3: CASSLGLDPENNEQFF. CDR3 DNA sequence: TGTGCCAGCAGCTTGGGACTAGATCCCGAGAACAATGAGCAGTTCTTC.